This TCR beta chain was identified during a study of identical twins. The CDR3 covers 14 residues. V dropped 1 base and J dropped 3 bases, with 9 bases sitting between them. Germline V gene data show CDR1 as SGHTA and CDR2 as FQGNSA. The sample holds many counts of this clonotype. Its target is not known. One entry per CDR3 protein, called by TCRdb with MiXCR from the 5' RACE reads. The repertoire holds about 450,000 distinct CDR3 sequences, with about a fifth as singletons. Study-wide results and caveats: A cross-sectional statistical analysis, not follow-up of the same donors, supported the conclusions. Partial confounding of zero-insertion analyses by invariant MAIT and iNKT cells was possible.

The sequence derives from a man between 45 and 60 years old in good health. The sequencing input was naive T cells sorted from blood. The rearrangement joins TRBV7-2 to TRBJ1-1, with D tentatively TRBD1 (5 bases). The CDR3 nucleotides are TGTGCCAGCAGCTTAGGGGGCGGTTACACTGAAGCTTTCTTT. Amino acids: CASSLGGGYTEAFF.